This is a list of T cell receptor beta chains from one sample in a study of cytomegalovirus exposure and HLA in healthy donors. Only in-frame clones appear in the TCRdb table, and some are missing; sequencing was by immunoSEQ multiplex PCR. The sample has 110,000 to 150,000 clones; about 84% are singletons. Sample: PBMCs. The origin of the receptors is a woman under 30 in good health and CMV-seropositive. CDR3s include the opening cysteine and the closing phenylalanine or tryptophan. A D gene is named only where the DNA matches it firmly. Clone size is shown for a subset of rows, as once, few, many or a class of expanded clone.

D gene	clone size	J gene	V gene	CDR3 protein	CDR3 DNA
TRBD1	-	TRBJ2-1	TRBV5-6	CASSLTRWTGGRGFNEQFF	TGTGCCAGCAGCTTGACTCGGTGGACAGGGGGCAGAGGTTTCAATGAGCAGTTCTTC
-	-	TRBJ2-5	TRBV5-5	CASSLTGLLETQYF	TGTGCCAGCAGCTTAACAGGGCTCTTGGAGACCCAGTACTTC
TRBD1	-	TRBJ1-1	TRBV27	CASIPWDRTTEAFF	TGTGCCAGCATCCCTTGGGACAGGACCACTGAAGCTTTCTTT
-	-	TRBJ1-5	TRBV6-1	CASSVPTANQPQHF	TGTGCCAGCAGTGTACCGACAGCTAATCAGCCCCAGCATTTT
TRBD2	-	TRBJ2-1	TRBV6-4	CASSDRGGGYNEQFF	TGTGCCAGCAGTGACCGTGGGGGGGGATACAATGAGCAGTTCTTC
-	-	TRBJ1-4	TRBV6-1	CASTKRGGLFF	TGTGCCAGCACGAAAAGGGGCGGACTGTTTTTT
-	-	TRBJ1-1	TRBV14	CASSTGSGTEAFF	TGTGCCAGCAGCACAGGGAGTGGGACTGAAGCTTTCTTT
-	once	TRBJ1-5	TRBV28	CASRPGVFEPQHF	TGTGCCAGCAGGCCAGGGGTCTTCGAGCCCCAGCATTTT
TRBD1	few	TRBJ1-2	TRBV15	CATSRGWDRGNGYTF	TGTGCCACCAGCAGAGGATGGGACAGGGGTAATGGCTACACCTTC
TRBD2	once	TRBJ2-1	TRBV6-4	CASSSSGGPDEQFF	TGTGCCAGCAGTTCTAGCGGGGGGCCCGATGAGCAGTTCTTC
-	few	TRBJ2-4	TRBV6-1	CASSEAMRTGSDIQYF	TGTGCCAGCAGTGAAGCAATGAGAACAGGGTCGGACATTCAGTACTTC
TRBD1	-	TRBJ1-3	TRBV18	CASSPGQAPSGNTIYF	TGTGCCAGCTCACCGGGACAGGCGCCCTCTGGAAACACCATATATTTT
TRBD1	-	TRBJ1-1	TRBV11-2	CASSLGRTGQNTEAFF	TGTGCCAGCAGCCTGGGTCGGACAGGACAAAACACTGAAGCTTTCTTT
TRBD1	-	TRBJ2-1	TRBV5-1	CASSLVVGTGSNEQFF	TGCGCCAGCAGCTTGGTCGTCGGGACAGGGTCGAATGAGCAGTTCTTC
TRBD1	once	TRBJ1-3	TRBV5-1	CASSYGQGGNTIYF	TGCGCCAGCAGCTACGGACAGGGCGGGAACACCATATATTTT
-	few	TRBJ1-1	TRBV5-6	CASSSTGLNTEAFF	TGTGCCAGCAGCTCGACAGGACTGAACACTGAAGCTTTCTTT
-	-	TRBJ1-5	TRBV5-1	CASSIGENSNQPQHF	TGCGCCAGCAGCATTGGGGAGAATAGCAATCAGCCCCAGCATTTT
TRBD2	-	TRBJ2-3	TRBV2	CASSEGSGGSTDTQYF	TGTGCCAGCAGTGAAGGTAGCGGGGGAAGCACAGATACGCAGTATTTT